Listed here is a single T cell receptor beta chain. The sample belongs to a study of blood T cell repertoires in COVID-19. Background on the study: Acute-phase and convalescent COVID-19 samples originated in the United States, Italy and Spain. The cDNA or gDNA used as material had been derived from T cells, B-cell-depleted T cells, or PBMCs.

The CDR3 spans 14 residues. Trimming cost V 5 bases and J 6 bases; bases outside gene matches: 9. Per germline, CDR1 MNHNY and CDR2 SVGAGI (reference sequence). Authors' methods: Amplified reference gene primers provided the basis for estimating nucleated cell counts. The repertoire was sequenced with immunoSEQ multiplex PCR; TCRdb's copy has only in-frame clones and lacks some. That table is the source of V, J and clone size, and D and trimming were worked out from the DNA. This table holds fewer than 110,000 clones, 89% found once. The V and J genes are TRBV6-6 and TRBJ1-2, with 7 bases matching TRBD1. What was sequenced was peripheral blood. This TCR was recovered from a man between 40 and 49 years old with active or convalescent COVID-19. This chain's CDR3 is CASSTAYGTDGYTF. CDR3 DNA sequence: TGTGCCAGCAGTACCGCTTACGGGACAGATGGCTACACCTTC.